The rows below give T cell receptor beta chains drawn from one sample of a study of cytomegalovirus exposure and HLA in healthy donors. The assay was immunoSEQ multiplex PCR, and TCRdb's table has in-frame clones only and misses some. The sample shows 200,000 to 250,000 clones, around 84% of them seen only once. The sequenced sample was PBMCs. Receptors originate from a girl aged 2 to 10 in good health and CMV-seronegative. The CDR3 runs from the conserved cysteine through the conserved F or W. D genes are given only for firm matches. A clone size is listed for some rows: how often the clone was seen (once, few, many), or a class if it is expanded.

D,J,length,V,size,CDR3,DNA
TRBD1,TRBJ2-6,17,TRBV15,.,CATSRDRDRDRANVLTF,TGTGCCACCAGCAGGGACCGGGACAGGGACCGGGCCAACGTCCTGACTTTC
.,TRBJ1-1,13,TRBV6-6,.,CASSYELGGEAFF,TGTGCCAGCAGTTACGAGCTGGGGGGAGAAGCTTTCTTT
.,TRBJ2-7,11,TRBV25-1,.,CASSSPSGQYF,TGTGCCAGCTCGTCCCCGTCCGGGCAGTACTTC
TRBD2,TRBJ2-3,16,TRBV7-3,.,CASSLLAGGITDTQYF,TGTGCCAGCAGCTTACTAGCGGGTGGTATTACAGATACGCAGTATTTT
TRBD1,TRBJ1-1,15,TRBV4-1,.,CASSQAGTANTEAFF,TGCGCCAGCAGCCAGGCCGGGACAGCAAACACTGAAGCTTTCTTT
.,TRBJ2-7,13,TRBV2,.,CASRPASFYEQYF,TGTGCCAGCCGTCCCGCTAGCTTCTACGAGCAGTACTTC
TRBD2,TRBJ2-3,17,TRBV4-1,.,CASSLGLAGGPGDTQYF,TGCGCCAGCAGCCTGGGACTAGCGGGAGGGCCAGGAGATACGCAGTATTTT
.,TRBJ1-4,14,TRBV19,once,CASQAQGKEEKLFF,TGTGCCAGCCAGGCGCAGGGGAAAGAAGAAAAACTGTTTTTT
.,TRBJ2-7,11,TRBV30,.,CAWSVMEKQYF,TGTGCCTGGAGTGTGATGGAGAAGCAGTACTTC
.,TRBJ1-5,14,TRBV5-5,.,CASSLGQGYQPQHF,TGTGCCAGCAGCTTGGGGCAGGGGTATCAGCCCCAGCATTTT
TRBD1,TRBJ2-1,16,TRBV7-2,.,CASTLGAGQAYNEQFF,TGTGCCTCCACCCTGGGGGCGGGACAGGCCTACAATGAGCAGTTCTTC
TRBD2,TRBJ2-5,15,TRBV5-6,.,CASSLAGPREETQYF,TGTGCCAGCAGCCTAGCGGGCCCCCGGGAAGAGACCCAGTACTTC
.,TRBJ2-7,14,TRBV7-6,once,CASSRGGGGYEQYF,TGTGCCAGCAGCCGAGGTGGCGGCGGTTACGAGCAGTACTTC
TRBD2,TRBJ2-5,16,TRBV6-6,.,CASKAVTSGGPREQYF,TGTGCCAGCAAGGCGGTTACTAGCGGGGGTCCGAGGGAGCAGTACTTC
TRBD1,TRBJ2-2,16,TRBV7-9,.,CASSSWTGSNTGELFF,TGTGCCAGCAGCTCTTGGACAGGGTCGAACACCGGGGAGCTGTTTTTT
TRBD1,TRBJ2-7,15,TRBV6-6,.,CASSYRDGQGHEQYF,TGTGCCAGCAGTTATCGAGATGGACAGGGCCACGAGCAGTACTTC
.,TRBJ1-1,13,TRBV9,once,CASSLTLSTEAFF,TGTGCCAGCAGCTTGACATTATCCACTGAAGCTTTCTTT
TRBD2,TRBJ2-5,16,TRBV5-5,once,CASSLDPSGRAETQYF,TGTGCCAGCAGCTTGGACCCTAGCGGGAGGGCAGAGACCCAGTACTTC
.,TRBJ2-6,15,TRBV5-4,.,CASSSGQPGANVLTF,TGTGCCAGCAGCTCTGGACAGCCTGGGGCCAACGTCCTGACTTTC
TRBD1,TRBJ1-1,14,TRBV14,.,CASSQATGAAEAFF,TGTGCCAGCAGCCAGGCGACAGGGGCAGCTGAAGCTTTCTTT